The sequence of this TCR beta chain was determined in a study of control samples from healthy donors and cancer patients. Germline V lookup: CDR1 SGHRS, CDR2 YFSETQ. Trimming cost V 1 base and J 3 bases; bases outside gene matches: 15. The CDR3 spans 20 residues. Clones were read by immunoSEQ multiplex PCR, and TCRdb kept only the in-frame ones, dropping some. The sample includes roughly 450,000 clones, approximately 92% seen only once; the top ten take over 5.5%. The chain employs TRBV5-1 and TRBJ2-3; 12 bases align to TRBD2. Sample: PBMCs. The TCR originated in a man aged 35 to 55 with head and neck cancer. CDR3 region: CASSLRLAGGREASTDTQYF. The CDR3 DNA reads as TGCGCCAGCAGCTTGCGGCTAGCGGGGGGGCGTGAGGCGTCGACAGATACGCAGTATTTT.